This paragraph reports one T cell receptor beta chain. What it binds is unknown. These data come from a study of glioma-infiltrating T cells. The study, taken as a whole, reports: Gliomas, especially low-grade, showed above-expected tissue-blood divergence; non-neoplastic patients showed below. Tissue and blood shared very few CDR3 sequences.

TCR alpha and beta CDR3 regions were amplified from RNA using iRepertoire nested multiplex PCR. TCRdb recomputed calls from the multiplex PCR reads with MiXCR, one row per CDR3 protein. The sample records 100,000 to 150,000 distinct CDR3 sequences, more than 20% being singletons. The CDR3 runs 15 residues. Trimming took 0 bases from V and 2 from J, leaving 11 bases between them. CDR1 is SGHDT, CDR2 YYEEEE, per germline. This sequence originates from a human donor with low-grade glioma or glioblastoma, undergoing nonglioma brain surgery, or in good health (not recorded which). The chain carries TRBV5-6 and TRBJ1-2; no firm D call. The sequenced sample consisted of glioma tissue, nonneoplastic brain tissue, or PBMCs (not recorded which). CDR3 coding DNA: TGTGCCAGCAGCTTGGGGACCCTGGTGAACTATGGCTACACCTTC. This translates into CASSLGTLVNYGYTF.